This T cell receptor (beta chain) was recorded in a study of T-cell memory formation after mild COVID-19. TCRdb called the 5' RACE reads again in MiXCR, with one record for every CDR3 protein. The data hold about 320,000 distinct CDR3 sequences, with more than 13% observed a single time. This clonotype was counted between two and nine times. The specimen sequenced was PBMCs or a T cell subset sorted from them (not recorded which). The TCR originated in a man younger than 35 who had mild COVID-19 (a few samples of this study predate the infection). Cell type and time point are not known.

CDR3: CSASQAGYEQFF. For the CDR3, the DNA is TGCAGTGCTAGTCAAGCGGGGTATGAGCAGTTCTTC. V and J are TRBV20-1 and TRBJ2-1; TRBD2 matches at 7 bases. The CDR3 is 12 amino acids. Germline CDR1 DFQATT, CDR2 SNEGSKA (reference sequence). J lost 8 bases, V lost 3 bases, and 4 bases had no gene match.